This record looks at one TCR beta chain sequence and its context. Its antigen is as yet unknown. The data derive from a study of cytomegalovirus exposure and HLA in healthy donors. Per the germline V gene, CDR1 is MNHEY and CDR2 is SMNVEV (reference sequence). The CDR3 loop spans 14 amino acids. Trimming took off 6 bases at V and 2 bases at J, with 10 bases between the two ends. The study, taken as a whole, reports: Analyzed later, association rates of TCRs varied across HLA loci, with DRB1 most and HLA-C fewest. Later work found most CMV-associated TCR beta chains apparently HLA-restricted.

Use of 60 Vbeta and 13 Jbeta primers characterized the PCR. Sequenced by immunoSEQ multiplex PCR; TCRdb stores in-frame clones only, minus some. The table has about 200,000 clones, 70% to 80% seen once. This receptor was taken from a male donor in good health and CMV-seropositive. Sequences were obtained from PBMCs. This rearrangement joins TRBV27 to TRBJ2-2; D possibly corresponds to TRBD1 (5 bases). The chain's CDR3 is CASSSGLNTGELFF. CDR3 nucleotide sequence: TGTGCCAGCAGCTCAGGGTTAAACACCGGGGAGCTGTTTTTT.